This T cell receptor (beta chain) was profiled in a study of human T cells and chemical hapten exposure. Notes on the study in general: Controls formed significantly fewer large CDR3 similarity clusters than expanded TCRs did.

With V trimmed by 6 bases and J by 4 bases, 7 bases remained unmatched. CDR1 is DFQATT and CDR2 is SNEGSKA in the germline V gene (reference sequence). The CDR3 is made up of 14 amino acids. TCRdb itself ran the RACE reads through MiXCR, one entry per CDR3 protein. This table has tens of thousands of distinct CDR3 sequences, about a tenth appearing once. This clonotype has a count of ten or more. What it binds is not known. The time point is: pre-sensitization, week 0. The treatment was: therapeutic diphenylcyclopropenone sensitization with weekly scalp DPC. The material was whole blood, obtained in connection with sensitization to the hapten diphenylcyclopropenone (DPC). The chain recombines TRBV20-1 with TRBJ2-3, with 10 bases aligning to TRBD2. This receptor was taken from a woman between 40 and 55 years old with alopecia areata. Some clones in this sample may be carry-over from other donors' samples. CDR3 DNA sequence: TGCAGTGCGCCCGAGCGGGGGGGGCCAGATACGCAGTATTTT. It specifies CSAPERGGPDTQYF.